What follows are 20 T cell receptor beta chains derived from one specimen sequenced in a study of blood T cell repertoires in COVID-19. Method: immunoSEQ multiplex PCR; TCRdb's copy keeps in-frame clones and lacks some. The repertoire holds around 130,000 clones, around 89% seen once, with 18% in the top ten. The sample comprised peripheral blood. The receptors were gathered from a man aged 50 to 60 with active or convalescent COVID-19.

The rearrangement joins TRBV5-1 to TRBJ1-2; 8 positions agree with TRBD1. Germline values: CDR1 SGHRS, CDR2 YFSETQ. V shed 3 bases and J 4 bases; nucleotides not matched to a gene: 8. This CDR3 region has 15 residues. CDR3 sequence (DNA): TGCGCCAGCAGCTACGATGGACAGGGAGGCTATGGCTACACCTTC. Amino acid sequence: CASSYDGQGGYGYTF.

The J gene is TRBJ2-7, the V gene TRBV7-8; D gene unclear. This CDR3 is 16 amino acids long. Germline V gene sequence: CDR1 SGHVS, CDR2 FQNEAQ. With 2 bases removed from V and 0 bases from J, the gap between germline ends came to 14 bases. The CDR3 bases are TGTGCCAGCAGCTTAATAGTAACTATAGGCTCCTACGAGCAGTACTTC. Amino acid sequence: CASSLIVTIGSYEQYF.

The chain recombines TRBV10-2 with TRBJ1-1; perhaps TRBD1 as D (5 bases). The CDR3 covers 13 residues. The V end lost 7 bases, the J end lost 5 bases, and 14 bases lay between the germline ends. Germline CDR1 and CDR2: WSHSY and SAAADI. The chain's CDR3 is CASKEGRVTEAFF. DNA of the CDR3: TGCGCCAGCAAGGAAGGCAGGGTTACTGAAGCTTTCTTT.

The chain links TRBV5-1 to TRBJ1-3, with 7 nucleotides matching TRBD1. The V and J ends lost 2 bases and 0 bases, in that order; junction bases with no gene match: 5. CDR1 SGHRS and CDR2 YFSETQ come from the germline V gene. The CDR3 is 16 residues long. CDR3 DNA sequence: TGCGCCAGCAGCTTACTGGGACAGCACTCTGGAAACACCATATATTTT. It specifies CASSLLGQHSGNTIYF.

Only a few counts were recorded for this clone. The chain couples TRBV11-3 to TRBJ2-3; 8 bases align to TRBD1. J gave up 2 bases and V 5 bases, and 3 bases lay outside the gene matches. This CDR3 contains 14 residues. In germline, CDR1 is SGHNT, CDR2 YENEEA. Here the CDR3 DNA reads TGTGCCAGCAGCCCGGGACAGGCCACAGATACGCAGTATTTT. It codes for CASSPGQATDTQYF.

The chain joins TRBV7-2 to TRBJ2-7; 9 nucleotides line up with TRBD1. The ends lost 1 base at V and 4 bases at J; junction bases unmatched: 8. Per germline, CDR1 SGHTA and CDR2 FQGNSA. CDR3 length equals 16 residues. The CDR3 is CASSLDSAGQGYEQYF. In nucleotides, the CDR3 is TGTGCCAGCAGCTTAGATTCTGCGGGACAGGGTTACGAGCAGTACTTC.

For the CDR3, the DNA is TGTGCCAGCAGTGTGGGTAGCGGGGGCTCTGGGGCCAACGTCCTGACTTTC. Its translation is CASSVGSGGSGANVLTF. The chain recombines TRBV2 with TRBJ2-6; 9 nucleotides align to TRBD2. With 4 bases clipped from V and 0 bases from J, the junction kept 4 bases outside the gene matches. The CDR3 is 17 amino acids. Per germline, CDR1 SNHLY and CDR2 FYNNEI.

The chain employs TRBV5-1 and TRBJ1-4, with a weak D call TRBD1 (5 bases). This CDR3 region has 15 residues. The germline CDR1 and CDR2 sequences are SGHRS and YFSETQ. V lost 5 bases and J 4 bases, leaving 15 bases between the germline ends. The CDR3 DNA is TGCGCCAGCAGGAAACAGGAGTTATATAATGAAAAACTGTTTTTT. Residues: CASRKQELYNEKLFF. Based on the CDR3 plus reference TRBV5-1 and TRBJ1-4, the full variable domain is KAGVTQTPRYLIKTRGQQVTLSCSPISGHRSVSWYQQTPGQGLQFLFEYFSETQRNKGNFPGRFSGRQFSNSRSEMNVSTLELGDSALYLCASRKQELYNEKLFFGSGTQLSVL.

This sequence joins TRBV28 and TRBJ2-7, with D tentatively TRBD1 (5 bases). The CDR3 has 18 amino acids. Trimming pared 5 bases from V and 6 bases from J, leaving 29 bases between. Germline loops: CDR1 MDHEN, CDR2 SYDVKM. The CDR3 reads CASSIYGAATREGIEQYF. As DNA, the CDR3 is TGTGCCAGCAGTATCTATGGGGCCGCCACTCGTGAAGGGATCGAGCAGTACTTC. The full variable domain, in which reference TRBV28 and TRBJ2-7 provide the parts outside the CDR3, is DVKVTQSSRYLVKRTGEKVFLECVQDMDHENMFWYRQDPGLGLRLIYFSYDVKMKEKGDIPEGYSVSREKKERFSLILESASTNQTSMYLCASSIYGAATREGIEQYFGPGTRLTVT.

As regards this clone: One end of the junction varies from germline; a read error may be responsible. This rearrangement joins TRBV5-6 to TRBJ1-4, with 7 positions matching TRBD1. The CDR3 consists of 14 residues. Germline loops: CDR1 SGHDT, CDR2 YYEEEE. The CDR3 reads CASRLDRSREKLFF. The CDR3 bases are TGTGCCAGCAGGTTGGACAGGTCTCGGGAAAAACTGTTTTTT.

In this sample, this clone turned up a few times. V is TRBV9 and J is TRBJ1-6; no clear D gene. CDR1 and CDR2 from the germline V gene are SGDLS and YYNGEE. The CDR3 spans 14 residues. Trimming cost V 0 bases and J 7 bases, with 8 bases left between them. CDR3 DNA sequence: TGTGCCAGCAGCGTAGGATACAGCAATTCACCCCTCCACTTT. The encoded protein is CASSVGYSNSPLHF.

This rearrangement joins TRBV12-5 to TRBJ2-1; TRBD1 might be the D (6 bases). Trimming removed 1 base from V and 13 bases from J, with 17 bases in between. The germline CDR1 and CDR2 sequences are LGHNT and FRNRAP. The CDR3 covers 14 residues. The CDR3 bases are TGTGCTAGTGGTTTGGCGACAGGAACAGGGTCACAGTTCTTC. Its protein is CASGLATGTGSQFF.

The V and J genes are TRBV4-1 and TRBJ2-1, with 9 bases matching TRBD2. The CDR3 loop spans 16 amino acids. V gave up 0 bases and J gave up 6 bases; unmatched junction bases: 6. Germline assignment: CDR1 MGHRA and CDR2 YSYEKL. The CDR3 loop is CASSQDRGRARNEQFF. CDR3 nucleotide sequence: TGCGCCAGCAGCCAAGATCGCGGGAGGGCCCGCAATGAGCAGTTCTTC.

CDR3 sequence reads: CASKKQGSRQPQHF. Here the CDR3 DNA reads TGTGCCAGTAAAAAACAGGGGAGTAGACAGCCCCAGCATTTT. This rearrangement joins TRBV19 to TRBJ1-5; 7 bases are shared with TRBD1. This CDR3 contains 14 residues. V shed 7 bases and J 7 bases; nucleotides not matched to a gene: 10. Germline CDR1 reads LNHDA; CDR2 reads SQIVND (reference sequence).

The chain recombines TRBV14 with TRBJ2-1; 10 nucleotides align to TRBD2. CDR1 is SGHDN, CDR2 FVKESK, per germline. CDR3 length: 16 residues. J lost 3 bases, V lost 4 bases, and 6 bases had no gene match. This chain's CDR3 is CASSRSSGGYYNEQFF. For the CDR3, the DNA is TGTGCCAGCAGCCGGTCTAGCGGGGGATACTACAATGAGCAGTTCTTC.

V gene TRBV7-8 combines with J gene TRBJ1-1; TRBD1 is a possible D gene (6 bases). The CDR3 consists of 16 residues. The V gene lost 0 bases and the J gene lost 0 bases, with 11 bases spanning the gap. Germline V gives CDR1 SGHVS, CDR2 FQNEAQ. The CDR3 DNA sequence: TGTGCCAGCAGCTTAGCTGGGACACCCCTGAACACTGAAGCTTTCTTT. Protein product: CASSLAGTPLNTEAFF.

The V gene is TRBV4-3, the J gene TRBJ2-7, with 9 bases lining up with TRBD1. The CDR3 runs to 17 residues. The germline gives CDR1 LGHNA, CDR2 YSLEER. V gave up 2 bases and J gave up 2 bases; unmatched junction bases: 10. The chain's CDR3 is CASSQFGTGRRAYEQYF. CDR3 sequence (DNA): TGCGCCAGCAGCCAATTTGGGACAGGGCGACGAGCCTACGAGCAGTACTTC.

This clone was recorded once. The chain carries TRBV7-2 and TRBJ1-3, with D tentatively TRBD1 (5 bases). Trimming left V 2 bases short and J 1 base short, with 9 bases between. The CDR3 covers 15 residues. Germline lookup yields CDR1 SGHTA and CDR2 FQGNSA. The CDR3 DNA sequence: TGTGCCAGCAGCTTACGTCAGGGATCTGGAAACACCATATATTTT. It translates to CASSLRQGSGNTIYF. The whole variable domain, filled in from reference TRBV7-2 and TRBJ1-3, reads GAGVSQSPSNKVTEKGKDVELRCDPISGHTALYWYRQSLGQGLEFLIYFQGNSAPDKSGLPSDRFSAERTGGSVSTLTIQRTQQEDSAVYLCASSLRQGSGNTIYFGEGSWLTVV.

The chain combines TRBV25-1 with TRBJ2-2, with TRBD2 identical over 8 bases. This CDR3 region has 18 residues. Germline V gene sequence: CDR1 MGHDK, CDR2 SYGVNS. J lost 0 bases, V lost 5 bases, and 11 bases had no gene match. CDR3 in amino acids: CASSKSAGARANTGELFF. The CDR3 bases are TGTGCCAGCAGTAAATCAGCGGGAGCGCGGGCGAACACCGGGGAGCTGTTTTTT.

The CDR3 coding sequence is TGTGCCAGCGCGCCCCGTTGGACAGGGGGTTTGAATGAGCAGTTCTTC. This gives the protein CASAPRWTGGLNEQFF. The chain links TRBV27 to TRBJ2-1, with 10 bases identical to TRBD1. Per germline, CDR1 MNHEY and CDR2 SMNVEV (reference sequence). The V and J ends lost 8 bases and 7 bases, in that order; junction bases with no gene match: 14. The CDR3 runs 16 residues.